There are many counts of the clone carrying this T cell receptor beta chain. The data derive from a study of regulatory T cells in long-lasting Graves disease. Germline-derived CDR1 and CDR2 are DFQATT and SNEGSKA (reference sequence). The CDR3 runs 17 residues. V was pared by 3 bases and J by 1 base, with 8 bases of the junction left unmatched. Sample time point: newly diagnosed GD, antithyroid drugs for less than 3 months. Isolated PBMC RNA provided the starting material for the TCR library. Patients were from an endocrinology department in Xi'an, China. HTBI primers from iRepertoire and Arm-PCR of CDR3 regions yielded the TCR beta libraries. TCRdb re-analysed the multiplex PCR reads in MiXCR, keeping a single row per CDR3 protein. Seen here are about 210,000 distinct CDR3 sequences, roughly 19% observed once, and the top ten hold roughly 10%. This sample also belongs to another study, concerning T cells in Graves' hyperthyroidism and ophthalmopathy. That work states: Graves' hyperthyroidism qualified as stable when ophthalmopathy did not progress within 18 months. Exclusion of patients followed from uncontrolled infection, other autoimmune disease, pregnancy or lactation.

This TCR was sampled from a woman in her twenties or thirties with Graves disease. The chain recombines TRBV20-1 with TRBJ2-3, with 12 positions matching TRBD2. The sequences come from peripheral blood mononuclear cells (PBMCs), collected at new diagnosis, from a patient treated with antithyroid drugs. The chain's CDR3 is CSASYLAGGLGTDTQYF. The DNA of the CDR3 is TGCAGTGCTAGTTACCTAGCGGGGGGGCTGGGCACAGATACGCAGTATTTT.